The 24 T cell receptor beta chains given below trace back to one sample, sequenced in a study of blood T cells in healthy people across ages. Sample-barcoded 5' priming and a J-beta primer mix drove a second PCR of about 7 to 11 cycles. TCRdb reprocessed the 5' RACE reads with MiXCR, giving one entry per CDR3 protein. The sample lists about 700,000 distinct CDR3 sequences, approximately 30% occurring once. Sequencing was done on a sample of blood. These receptors were obtained from a woman of 80 years or more in good health.

The J gene is TRBJ2-1, the V gene TRBV28; D is perhaps TRBD2 (5 bases). The J call may be wrong; the DNA end is better matched by TRBJ2-7. The CDR3 runs 17 residues. From germline, CDR1 is MDHEN and CDR2 SYDVKM. The CDR3 region is CASSFGVWAGPYNEQYF. The CDR3 DNA reads as TGTGCCAGCAGTTTCGGTGTATGGGCGGGTCCCTACAATGAGCAGTACTTC.

This clonotype was observed many times. With a much larger clone just one base away, this may be a read error. The CDR3 here is CASSLGVGGYNEQYF. Here the CDR3 DNA reads TGTGCCAGCAGCTTAGGGGTGGGTGGCTACAATGAGCAGTACTTC. This chain connects TRBV11-2 to TRBJ2-5; D is uncertain. The ends were cut back, 1 base at V and 11 bases at J, with 20 bases in the middle. The CDR3 is 15 amino acids. In germline, CDR1 is SGHAT, CDR2 FQNNGV.

This clonotype was counted ten times or more. V and J are TRBV20-1 and TRBJ2-5; D remains ambiguous. The ends were cut back, 4 bases at V and 2 bases at J, with 8 bases in the middle. The CDR3 consists of 12 residues. The germline V gene encodes CDR1 DFQATT and CDR2 SNEGSKA (reference sequence). CDR3 in amino acids: CSANGFQETQYF. DNA of the CDR3: TGCAGTGCTAATGGGTTTCAAGAGACCCAGTACTTC.

In this sample, this clonotype turned up many times. This clone may be a read error of a much larger clone one base away. V usage is TRBV6-1 and J usage is TRBJ2-1; D not resolved. The DNA end lines up better with TRBJ2-7; the J call may be wrong. The germline V gene encodes CDR1 MNHNS and CDR2 SASEGT. The CDR3 runs 15 residues. This chain's CDR3 is CASTLQLSSYNEQYF. CDR3 nucleotide sequence: TGTGCCAGCACCCTACAACTGAGCTCCTACAATGAGCAGTACTTC.

The genes are TRBV6-2 or TRBV6-3 and TRBJ1-2; 9 bases align to TRBD1. J gave up 8 bases and V 6 bases, and 4 bases lay outside the gene matches. Germline lookup yields CDR1 MNHEY and CDR2 SVGEGT. This CDR3 has 12 residues. The CDR3 spells CASRTGGRGYTF. The CDR3 DNA is TGTGCCAGCAGGACAGGGGGACGCGGCTACACCTTC.

V is TRBV20-1 and J is TRBJ2-1, with D tentatively TRBD2 (6 bases). V shed 6 bases and J shed 0 bases, with 12 bases lying between them. The CDR3 has 14 amino acids. The V gene's germline CDR1 is DFQATT and CDR2 SNEGSKA (reference sequence). CDR3 nucleotide sequence: TGCAGTGCCAAGACTAGATCCTCCTACAATGAGCAGTTCTTC. As protein: CSAKTRSSYNEQFF.

The chain is built from TRBV7-2 and TRBJ1-5; D not certain. V gave up 1 base and J gave up 5 bases, with 21 bases separating them. This CDR3 has 18 residues. Germline V lookup: CDR1 SGHTA, CDR2 FQGNSA. The CDR3 region has the DNA TGTGCCAGCAGCTTAGGAATTCTCGGTATAGGCTTACATCAGCCCCAGCATTTT. Amino acids: CASSLGILGIGLHQPQHF.

This clonotype was seen many times. This chain joins TRBV9 and TRBJ2-3; 8 positions match TRBD2. CDR1 is SGDLS and CDR2 is YYNGEE in the germline V gene. This CDR3 is 17 amino acids long. With 0 bases clipped from V and 1 base from J, the junction kept 7 bases outside the gene matches. CDR3 in amino acids: CASSVVGAGVGTDTQYF. DNA of the CDR3: TGTGCCAGCAGCGTAGTTGGAGCGGGGGTAGGCACAGATACGCAGTATTTT.

This clonotype was seen many times. The junction and the germline gene differ at one end; a read error may be behind it. The genes are TRBV6-5 and TRBJ2-5; no clear D. In germline, CDR1 is MNHEY, CDR2 SVGAGI. The CDR3 has 14 amino acids. CDR3 nucleotide sequence: TGTGCCAGCAGCTACTTGGGTAGTCAAGAGACCCAGTACTTC. It is translated as CASSYLGSQETQYF.

The chain couples TRBV7-2 to TRBJ2-2; no firm D call. Looked up from germline, CDR1 is SGHTA and CDR2 is FQGNSA. This CDR3 has 14 residues. Trimming removed 3 bases from V and 5 bases from J, with 10 bases in between. Written as DNA, the CDR3 is TGTGCCAGCAGCTTTGGGTTGGGGACCGGGGAGCTGTTTTTT. It codes for CASSFGLGTGELFF. The whole variable domain, filled in from reference TRBV7-2 and TRBJ2-2, reads GAGVSQSPSNKVTEKGKDVELRCDPISGHTALYWYRQSLGQGLEFLIYFQGNSAPDKSGLPSDRFSAERTGGSVSTLTIQRTQQEDSAVYLCASSFGLGTGELFFGEGSRLTVL.

The V and J genes are TRBV5-1 and TRBJ2-4; D may be TRBD2 (5 bases). The J call is uncertain, as TRBJ2-7 better fits the DNA end. Germline V gives CDR1 SGHRS, CDR2 YFSETQ. This CDR3 has 13 residues. CDR3 nucleotide sequence: TGCGCCAGCAGCACGGTAGAGGGATACGAGCAGTACTTC. It is translated as CASSTVEGYEQYF.

The gene calls are TRBV7-3 and TRBJ2-1; the match to TRBD1 covers 9 bases. Germline V lookup: CDR1 SGHTA, CDR2 FQGTGA. Trimming cost V 5 bases and J 0 bases; bases outside gene matches: 14. The CDR3 has 19 residues. The CDR3 loop is CASSKVDRGKLSSYNEQFF. CDR3 nucleotide sequence: TGTGCCAGCAGCAAGGTGGACAGGGGAAAACTGAGCTCCTACAATGAGCAGTTCTTC. Complete variable domain (other parts from reference TRBV7-3 and TRBJ2-1): GAGVSQTPSNKVTEKGKYVELRCDPISGHTALYWYRQSLGQGPEFLIYFQGTGAADDSGLPNDRFFAVRPEGSVSTLKIQRTERGDSAVYLCASSKVDRGKLSSYNEQFFGPGTRLTVL.

The chain carries TRBV20-1 and TRBJ2-3, with 8 bases fitting TRBD2. This CDR3 comprises 14 residues. The germline CDR1 and CDR2 sequences are DFQATT and SNEGSKA (reference sequence). Losses at the gene ends were 5 bases for V and 6 bases for J; bases not matched to a gene: 10. CDR3 residues: CSASGGRTVDTQYF. Here the CDR3 DNA reads TGCAGTGCTTCTGGCGGGAGGACCGTGGATACGCAGTATTTT.

This clonotype occurred a few times. J is TRBJ2-7 and V is TRBV20-1; 12 bases align to TRBD2. There are 17 residues in the CDR3. V gave up 0 bases and J gave up 1 base; unmatched junction bases: 7. Germline V gene data show CDR1 as DFQATT and CDR2 as SNEGSKA (reference sequence). This CDR3 is CSARDLFLAGGSYEQYF. Here the CDR3 DNA reads TGCAGTGCTAGAGATCTTTTCCTAGCGGGGGGGTCCTACGAGCAGTACTTC.

V and J are TRBV5-5 and TRBJ2-3; no clear D. V lost 0 bases and J 2 bases, leaving 7 bases between the germline ends. This CDR3 is built from 14 residues. Germline-derived CDR1 and CDR2 are SGHKS and YYEKEE (reference sequence). The CDR3 DNA reads as TGTGCCAGCAGCTTGGCCTTCTACACAGATACGCAGTATTTT. Its translation is CASSLAFYTDTQYF.

The table lists this clonotype with a few counts. The V call is TRBV4-3, the J call TRBJ2-3; D ambiguous. The CDR3 totals 13 residues. Germline values: CDR1 LGHNA, CDR2 YSLEER. V gave up 0 bases and J gave up 7 bases, with 8 bases separating them. CDR3 sequence: CASSQDTANTQYF. The CDR3 DNA reads TGCGCCAGCAGCCAAGATACGGCTAATACGCAGTATTTT.

V gene TRBV20-1 combines with J gene TRBJ2-1; 7 nucleotides line up with TRBD1. V trimming: 3 bases; J trimming: 9 bases; junction bases outside the gene matches: 17. Germline loops: CDR1 DFQATT, CDR2 SNEGSKA (reference sequence). The CDR3 is 16 amino acids. Here the CDR3 reads CSASPADRVEVSEQFF. The CDR3 DNA reads TGCAGTGCTAGCCCTGCTGACAGGGTGGAGGTCAGTGAGCAGTTCTTC.

This clonotype was recorded at least ten times. The V and J genes are TRBV18 and TRBJ2-4; the D gene is possibly TRBD2 (7 bases). CDR3 size: 18 residues. Germline CDR1 reads KGHSH; CDR2 reads LQKENI. Trimming removed 6 bases at V and 3 bases at J, with 24 bases between. The chain's CDR3 is CASSPEIGAGADKNIQYF. For the CDR3, the DNA is TGTGCCAGCTCGCCTGAGATAGGCGCGGGGGCAGACAAAAACATTCAGTACTTC.

The rearrangement joins TRBV15 to TRBJ1-1; 8 bases line up with TRBD1. The germline CDR1 and CDR2 sequences are LNHNV and YYDKDF (reference sequence). The V gene end was trimmed by 2 bases and the J gene end by 4 bases; junction bases not matched to a gene: 9. The CDR3 has 16 amino acids. CDR3 in amino acids: CATSRPGQGLRTEAFF. The CDR3 DNA follows: TGTGCCACCAGCAGACCCGGACAGGGACTGCGCACTGAAGCTTTCTTT.

V gene TRBV29-1 combines with J gene TRBJ2-3; no firm D call. Trimming left V 1 base short and J 3 bases short, with 8 bases between. The CDR3 loop spans 13 amino acids. In germline, CDR1 is SQVTM, CDR2 ANQGSEA. CDR3 nucleotide sequence: TGCAGCGTTGAAGTGACCGGGACAGATACGCAGTATTTT. It specifies CSVEVTGTDTQYF.

This clonotype was seen many times. The CDR3 reads CASTNRGLVNQPQHF. DNA for the CDR3: TGTGCCAGCACAAACAGGGGTTTGGTCAATCAGCCCCAGCATTTT. The chain employs TRBV6-1 and TRBJ1-5; 7 bases align to TRBD1. Germline V gene sequence: CDR1 MNHNS, CDR2 SASEGT. After removal of 7 bases from V and 3 bases from J, the junction contained 9 bases not matched to a gene. This CDR3 spans 15 amino acids.

This clonotype was counted many times. The chain recombines TRBV2 with TRBJ1-5, with D perhaps TRBD1 (5 bases). Germline lookup yields CDR1 SNHLY and CDR2 FYNNEI. V gave up 5 bases and J gave up 1 base, with 18 bases separating them. The CDR3 length is 17 residues. CDR3 region: CASSYPGWGYSNQPQHF. In nucleotides, the CDR3 is TGTGCCAGCAGTTACCCCGGGTGGGGCTACAGCAATCAGCCCCAGCATTTT.

This clonotype was detected only a few times. The V gene is TRBV6-1, the J gene TRBJ1-2, with 11 bases matching TRBD1. Germline-derived CDR1 and CDR2 are MNHNS and SASEGT. The CDR3 is 15 amino acids. V shed 10 bases, J shed 6 bases, and the junction held 13 bases outside the gene matches. CDR3 bases: TGTGCCACCCGAGGGTTGGGGGGACAGGGGGATGGCTACACCTTC. Its translation: CATRGLGGQGDGYTF.

The chain joins TRBV20-1 to TRBJ2-7; 7 nucleotides agree with TRBD1. The end of the DNA aligns better with TRBJ2-4, so the J call may be wrong. This CDR3 is 13 amino acids long. The germline gives CDR1 DFQATT, CDR2 SNEGSKA (reference sequence). CDR3 loop: CSAREQGRHIQYF. The CDR3 DNA reads as TGCAGTGCTAGGGAACAGGGGCGACACATTCAGTACTTC.